Described below is a single T cell receptor (beta chain) sequence and its context. The specificity of this receptor is unknown. The input lacks base qualities; no much larger clone sits a single base away. The immunoSEQ Assay, a bias-controlled multiplex PCR, was used to amplify TCRbeta CDR3 regions from genomic DNA. In the authors' own workflow: Nucleated cell counts per sample were estimated from amplification of reference gene primers within the assay. To quantify the absolute abundance of each unique TCRbeta CDR3 rearrangement, sequence reads were collapsed and filtered. For each sample, productive Simpson clonality was calculated as the square root of Simpson's diversity index across productive rearrangements. The source is immuneACCESS, and TCRdb retained only in-frame sequences with V and J called. Part of the clones is not carried over; for the studies checked, unresolved V genes explain less than half of this, and the remainder is unexplained. V and J calls and clone size are those listed in that table; D and trimming were worked out from the DNA. The sample table holds a few hundred thousand clones, of which 89% were seen once. The ten most abundant clones make up roughly 2.2% of the sample.

Each collaborating institution followed its own protocols to collect whole blood in K2EDTA tubes. For TCRbeta analysis, collaborators shipped samples in one of three forms: frozen whole blood, isolated PBMCs, or DNA extracted from either of those sample types. This sample stems from a study of blood T cell repertoires in COVID-19 (dated by TCRdb to 2020 to 2022). With regard to the full study: Collaborator samples came from the United States, Italy and Spain and covered acute and convalescent phases of COVID-19. Where HLA class I and class II types were available, the types were taken from metadata supplied by the sample provider, not from assay-based typing. A freely available public database, intended as a resource for researchers studying the immune response to SARS-CoV-2, is where the repertoires were released. Nearly every sample came with metadata listing a de-identified subject ID, COVID-19 status, age in years and sex. The dataset comprised deeply sampled blood TCRbeta repertoires from subjects exposed to, actively infected with, or recovered from COVID-19. The prospective study material was composed of cDNA or gDNA derived from T cells, B-cell-depleted T cells, or PBMCs. The samples were drawn from two sources: the first 160 participants of the ongoing ImmuneRACE study, and 950 to 1,500 subjects contributed by 6 global collaborators. What the work shows at the level of the full study, not this receptor alone: How much clinical and demographic metadata was included differed by source and by participant, and the metadata was provided uncurated.

CDR1 and CDR2 (KGHSH, LQKENI) derive from the germline V gene. Its CDR3 holds 15 amino acids, cysteine through phenylalanine. Kept here is only the CDR3 DNA, which spans 45 bases and is read in frame from base 1. V loses 4 bases at its end and J loses 3 bases; junction bases beyond the gene matches: 2. Sequences were obtained from peripheral blood. The TCR comes from a man aged 50-59 years with acute or convalescent COVID-19. This sequence uses TRBV18 and TRBJ2-1, and TRBD2 matches 11 of the central bases. The CDR3 in this case is CASSLAGGVYNEQFF. The sequenced DNA is TGTGCCAGCTCACTAGCGGGGGGGGTCTACAATGAGCAGTTCTTC. The full variable domain, with segments outside the CDR3 supplied by the reference TRBV18 and TRBJ2-1 proteins, appears as NAGVMQNPRHLVRRRGQEARLRCSPMKGHSHVYWYRQLPEEGLKFMVYLQKENIIDESGMPKERFSAEFPKEGPSILRIQQVVRGDSAAYFCASSLAGGVYNEQFFGPGTRLTVL.